This TCR beta chain was captured by sequencing in a study of blood T cell repertoires in COVID-19. Study-level information: COVID-19 samples collected from the United States, Italy and Spain covered acute and convalescent phases. T cells, B-cell-depleted T cells, or PBMCs supplied cDNA or gDNA.

Original analysis: Estimation of nucleated cell counts relied on the amplification of reference gene primers. Sequencing was performed with immunoSEQ multiplex PCR; in TCRdb, only in-frame clones are kept and a portion is missing. Clonal size and the V and J genes are those of that table, whereas D and trimming came from the DNA. This repertoire shows tens of thousands of clones, 79% found once; its top ten account for approximately 10%. In its sample, this clone was seen a few times. The V and J ends lost 8 bases and 0 bases respectively, with 17 bases between them. Germline V gene lookup returns CDR1 LNHNV and CDR2 YYDKDF (reference sequence). There are 16 residues in the CDR3.

Specimen: peripheral blood. The chain recombines TRBV15 with TRBJ1-3, with D unclear. This clonotype was obtained from a man between 65 and 85 years old with acute or convalescent COVID-19. The CDR3 bases are TGTGCCACCGGGGAGGTCGGAGGAGTCTCTGGAAACACCATATATTTT. Translation gives CATGEVGGVSGNTIYF.